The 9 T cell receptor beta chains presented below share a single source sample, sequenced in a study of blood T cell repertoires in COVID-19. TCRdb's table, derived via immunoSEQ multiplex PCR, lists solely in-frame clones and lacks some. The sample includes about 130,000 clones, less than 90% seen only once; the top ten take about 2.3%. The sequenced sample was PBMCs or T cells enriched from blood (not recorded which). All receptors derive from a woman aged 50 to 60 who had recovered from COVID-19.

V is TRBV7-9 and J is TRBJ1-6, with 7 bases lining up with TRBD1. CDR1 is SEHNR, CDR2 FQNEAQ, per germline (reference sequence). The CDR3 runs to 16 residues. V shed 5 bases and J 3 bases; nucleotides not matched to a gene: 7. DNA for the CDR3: TGTGCCAGCAGCCGTGGAGGGACAGACTATAATTCACCCCTCCACTTT. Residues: CASSRGGTDYNSPLHF.

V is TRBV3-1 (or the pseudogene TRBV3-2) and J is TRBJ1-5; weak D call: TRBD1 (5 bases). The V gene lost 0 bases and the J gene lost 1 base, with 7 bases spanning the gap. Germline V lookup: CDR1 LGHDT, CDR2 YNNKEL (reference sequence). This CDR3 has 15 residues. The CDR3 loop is CASSQDPGSNQPQHF. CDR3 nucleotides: TGTGCCAGCAGCCAAGATCCAGGGAGCAATCAGCCCCAGCATTTT.

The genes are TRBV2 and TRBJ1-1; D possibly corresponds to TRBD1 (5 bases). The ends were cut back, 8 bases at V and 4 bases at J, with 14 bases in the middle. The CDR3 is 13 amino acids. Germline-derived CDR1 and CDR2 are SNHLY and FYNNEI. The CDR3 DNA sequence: TGTGCCAGCGGGGGGGGATGGAGCACTGAAGCTTTCTTT. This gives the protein CASGGGWSTEAFF.

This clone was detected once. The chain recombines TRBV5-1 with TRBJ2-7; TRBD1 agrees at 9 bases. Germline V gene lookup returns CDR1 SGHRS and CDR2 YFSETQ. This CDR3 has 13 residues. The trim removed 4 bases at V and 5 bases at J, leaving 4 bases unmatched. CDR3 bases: TGCGCCAGCAGCAAGGACAGGGGCCACGAGCAGTACTTC. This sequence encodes CASSKDRGHEQYF. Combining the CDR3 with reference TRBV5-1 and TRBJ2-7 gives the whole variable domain KAGVTQTPRYLIKTRGQQVTLSCSPISGHRSVSWYQQTPGQGLQFLFEYFSETQRNKGNFPGRFSGRQFSNSRSEMNVSTLELGDSALYLCASSKDRGHEQYFGPGTRLTVT.

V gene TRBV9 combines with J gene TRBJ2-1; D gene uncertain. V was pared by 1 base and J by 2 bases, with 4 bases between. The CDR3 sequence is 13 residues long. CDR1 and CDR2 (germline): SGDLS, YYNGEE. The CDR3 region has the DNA TGTGCCAGCAGCGTAACTCCCTACAATGAGCAGTTCTTC. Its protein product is CASSVTPYNEQFF.

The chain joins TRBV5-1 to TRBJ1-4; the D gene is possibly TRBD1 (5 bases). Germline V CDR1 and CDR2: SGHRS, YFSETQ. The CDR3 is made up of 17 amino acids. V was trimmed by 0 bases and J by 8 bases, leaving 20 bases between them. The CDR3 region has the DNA TGCGCCAGCAGCTTGGGCGACAGACCCTTCCATCGGGAAAAACTGTTTTTT. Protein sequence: CASSLGDRPFHREKLFF.

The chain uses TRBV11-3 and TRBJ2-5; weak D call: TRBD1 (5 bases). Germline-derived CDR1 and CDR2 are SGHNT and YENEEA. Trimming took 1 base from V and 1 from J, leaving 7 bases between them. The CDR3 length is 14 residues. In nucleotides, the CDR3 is TGTGCCAGCAGCTTAGGGGGCAGCCAAGAGACCCAGTACTTC. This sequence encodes CASSLGGSQETQYF.

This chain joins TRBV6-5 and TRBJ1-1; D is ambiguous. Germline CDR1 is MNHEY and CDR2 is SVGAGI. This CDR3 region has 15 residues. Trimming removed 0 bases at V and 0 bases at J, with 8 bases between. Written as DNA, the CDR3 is TGTGCCAGCAGTTACTCGATTGGGCTGAACACTGAAGCTTTCTTT. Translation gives CASSYSIGLNTEAFF.

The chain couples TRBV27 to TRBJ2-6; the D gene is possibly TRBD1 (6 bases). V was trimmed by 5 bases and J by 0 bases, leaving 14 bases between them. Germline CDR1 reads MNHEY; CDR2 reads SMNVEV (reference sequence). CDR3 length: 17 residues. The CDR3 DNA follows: TGTGCCAGCAGTCCCCCCGGGACATTCTCTGGGGCCAACGTCCTGACTTTC. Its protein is CASSPPGTFSGANVLTF. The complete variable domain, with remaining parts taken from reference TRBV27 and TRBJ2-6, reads EAQVTQNPRYLITVTGKKLTVTCSQNMNHEYMSWYRQDPGLGLRQIYYSMNVEVTDKGDVPEGYKVSRKEKRNFPLILESPSPNQTSLYFCASSPPGTFSGANVLTFGAGSRLTVL.